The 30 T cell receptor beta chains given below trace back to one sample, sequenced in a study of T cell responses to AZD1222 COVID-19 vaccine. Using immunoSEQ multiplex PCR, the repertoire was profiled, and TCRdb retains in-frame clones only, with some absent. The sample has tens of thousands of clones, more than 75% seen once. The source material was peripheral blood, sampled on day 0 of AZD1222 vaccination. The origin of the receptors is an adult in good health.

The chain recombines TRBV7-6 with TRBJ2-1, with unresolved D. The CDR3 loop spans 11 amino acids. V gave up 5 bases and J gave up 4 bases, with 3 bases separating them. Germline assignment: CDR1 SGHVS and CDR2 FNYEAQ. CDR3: CASSKYNEQFF. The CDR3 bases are TGTGCCAGCAGCAAGTACAATGAGCAGTTCTTC. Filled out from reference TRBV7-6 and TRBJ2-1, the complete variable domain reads GAGVSQSPRYKVTKRGQDVALRCDPISGHVSLYWYRQALGQGPEFLTYFNYEAQQDKSGLPNDRFSAERPEGSISTLTIQRTEQRDSAMYRCASSKYNEQFFGPGTRLTVL.

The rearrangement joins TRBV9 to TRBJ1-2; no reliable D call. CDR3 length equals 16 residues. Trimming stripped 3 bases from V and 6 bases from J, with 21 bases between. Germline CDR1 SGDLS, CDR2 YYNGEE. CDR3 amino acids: CASSAGETRRYDGYTF. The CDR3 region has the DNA TGTGCCAGCAGCGCCGGGGAGACCCGACGGTACGATGGCTACACCTTC.

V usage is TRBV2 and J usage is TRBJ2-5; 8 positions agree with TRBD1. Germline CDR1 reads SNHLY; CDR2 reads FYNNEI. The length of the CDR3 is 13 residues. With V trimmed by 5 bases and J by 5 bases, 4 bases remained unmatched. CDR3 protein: CASSRQGLETQYF. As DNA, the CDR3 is TGTGCCAGCAGTCGACAGGGGTTGGAGACCCAGTACTTC.

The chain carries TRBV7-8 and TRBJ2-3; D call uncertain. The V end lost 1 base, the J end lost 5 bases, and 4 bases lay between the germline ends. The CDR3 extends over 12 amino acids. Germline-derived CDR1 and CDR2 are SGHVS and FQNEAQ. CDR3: CASSLVEDTQYF. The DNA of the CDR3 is TGTGCCAGCAGCTTAGTGGAAGATACGCAGTATTTT.

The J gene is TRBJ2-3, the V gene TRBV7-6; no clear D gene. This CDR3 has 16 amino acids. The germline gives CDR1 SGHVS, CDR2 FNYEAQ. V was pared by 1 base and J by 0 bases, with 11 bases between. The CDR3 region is CASSLGTAPSTDTQYF. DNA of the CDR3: TGTGCCAGCAGCTTAGGTACCGCTCCCAGCACAGATACGCAGTATTTT.

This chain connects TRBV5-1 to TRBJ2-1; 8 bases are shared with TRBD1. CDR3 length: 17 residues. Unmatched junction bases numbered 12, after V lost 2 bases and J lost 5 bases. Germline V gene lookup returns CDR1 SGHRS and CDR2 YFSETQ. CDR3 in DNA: TGCGCCAGCAGCTTAACCCCTTTAGGGACAGGAAACAATGAGCAGTTCTTC. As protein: CASSLTPLGTGNNEQFF.

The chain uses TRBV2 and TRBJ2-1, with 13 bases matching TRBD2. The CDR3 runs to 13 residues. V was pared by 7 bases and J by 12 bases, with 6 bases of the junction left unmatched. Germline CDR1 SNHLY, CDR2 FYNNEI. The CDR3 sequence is CASTTSGGAGQFF. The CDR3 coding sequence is TGTGCCAGCACCACTAGCGGGGGGGCGGGGCAGTTCTTC.

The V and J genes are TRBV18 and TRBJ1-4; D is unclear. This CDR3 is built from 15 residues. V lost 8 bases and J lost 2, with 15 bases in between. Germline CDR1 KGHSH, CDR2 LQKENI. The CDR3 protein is CASTQLPGTNEKLFF. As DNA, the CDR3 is TGTGCCAGCACCCAACTGCCCGGGACTAATGAAAAACTGTTTTTT. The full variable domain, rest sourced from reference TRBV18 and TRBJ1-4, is NAGVMQNPRHLVRRRGQEARLRCSPMKGHSHVYWYRQLPEEGLKFMVYLQKENIIDESGMPKERFSAEFPKEGPSILRIQQVVRGDSAAYFCASTQLPGTNEKLFFGSGTQLSVL.

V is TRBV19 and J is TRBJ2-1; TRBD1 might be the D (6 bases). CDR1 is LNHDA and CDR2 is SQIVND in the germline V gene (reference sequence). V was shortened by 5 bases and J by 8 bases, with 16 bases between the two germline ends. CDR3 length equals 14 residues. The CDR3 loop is CASSPRGGTDEQFF. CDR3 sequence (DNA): TGTGCCAGTAGTCCCCGAGGGGGAACCGATGAGCAGTTCTTC.

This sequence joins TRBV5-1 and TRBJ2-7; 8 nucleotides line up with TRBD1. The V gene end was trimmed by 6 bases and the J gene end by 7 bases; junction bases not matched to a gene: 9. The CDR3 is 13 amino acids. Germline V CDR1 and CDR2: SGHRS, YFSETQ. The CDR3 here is CASNGQGGEEQYF. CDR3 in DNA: TGCGCCAGCAACGGACAGGGCGGGGAGGAGCAGTACTTC. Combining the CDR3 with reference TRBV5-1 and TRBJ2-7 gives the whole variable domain KAGVTQTPRYLIKTRGQQVTLSCSPISGHRSVSWYQQTPGQGLQFLFEYFSETQRNKGNFPGRFSGRQFSNSRSEMNVSTLELGDSALYLCASNGQGGEEQYFGPGTRLTVT.

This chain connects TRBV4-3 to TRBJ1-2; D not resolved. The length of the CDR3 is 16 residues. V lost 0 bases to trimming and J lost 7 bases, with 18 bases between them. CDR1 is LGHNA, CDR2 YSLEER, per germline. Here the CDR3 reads CASSQDLGWELRGYTF. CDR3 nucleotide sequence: TGCGCCAGCAGCCAAGATCTCGGGTGGGAGTTACGTGGCTACACCTTC.

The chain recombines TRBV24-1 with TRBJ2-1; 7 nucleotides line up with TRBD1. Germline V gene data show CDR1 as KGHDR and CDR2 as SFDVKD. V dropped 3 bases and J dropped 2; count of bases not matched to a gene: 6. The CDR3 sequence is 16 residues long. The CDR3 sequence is CATSDAGQVPYNEQFF. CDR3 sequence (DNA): TGTGCCACCAGTGATGCCGGACAGGTTCCCTACAATGAGCAGTTCTTC.

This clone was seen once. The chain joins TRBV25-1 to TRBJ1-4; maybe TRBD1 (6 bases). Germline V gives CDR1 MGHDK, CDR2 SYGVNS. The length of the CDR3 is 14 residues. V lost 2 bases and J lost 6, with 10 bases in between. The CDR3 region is CASSERGGYEKLFF. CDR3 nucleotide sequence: TGTGCCAGCAGTGAAAGGGGGGGGTATGAAAAACTGTTTTTT.

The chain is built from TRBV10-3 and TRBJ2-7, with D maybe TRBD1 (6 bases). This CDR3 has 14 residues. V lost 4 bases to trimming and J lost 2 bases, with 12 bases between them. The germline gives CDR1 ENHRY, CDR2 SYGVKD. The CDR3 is CAISAAGTTYEQYF. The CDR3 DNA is TGTGCCATCAGTGCGGCAGGGACAACCTACGAGCAGTACTTC.

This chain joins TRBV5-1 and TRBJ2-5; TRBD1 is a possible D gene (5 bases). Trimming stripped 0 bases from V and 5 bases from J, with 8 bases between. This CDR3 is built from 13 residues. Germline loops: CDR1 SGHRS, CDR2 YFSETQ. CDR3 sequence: CASSLAGPETQYF. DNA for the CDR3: TGCGCCAGCAGCTTGGCAGGGCCGGAGACCCAGTACTTC.

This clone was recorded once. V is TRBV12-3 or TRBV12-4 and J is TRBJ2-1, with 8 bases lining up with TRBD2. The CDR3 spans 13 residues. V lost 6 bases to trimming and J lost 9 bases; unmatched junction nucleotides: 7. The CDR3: CASRSGSPAEQFF. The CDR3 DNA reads TGTGCCAGCAGGAGCGGGAGCCCAGCTGAGCAGTTCTTC.

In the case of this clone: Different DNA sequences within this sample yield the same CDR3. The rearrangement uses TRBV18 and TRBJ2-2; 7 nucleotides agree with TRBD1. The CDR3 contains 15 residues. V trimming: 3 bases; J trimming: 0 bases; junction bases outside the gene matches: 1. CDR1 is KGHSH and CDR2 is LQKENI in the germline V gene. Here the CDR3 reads CASSPGTANTGELFF. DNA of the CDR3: TGTGCCAGCTCACCCGGGACAGCGAACACCGGGGAGCTGTTTTTT. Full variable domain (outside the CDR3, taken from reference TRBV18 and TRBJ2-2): NAGVMQNPRHLVRRRGQEARLRCSPMKGHSHVYWYRQLPEEGLKFMVYLQKENIIDESGMPKERFSAEFPKEGPSILRIQQVVRGDSAAYFCASSPGTANTGELFFGEGSRLTVL.

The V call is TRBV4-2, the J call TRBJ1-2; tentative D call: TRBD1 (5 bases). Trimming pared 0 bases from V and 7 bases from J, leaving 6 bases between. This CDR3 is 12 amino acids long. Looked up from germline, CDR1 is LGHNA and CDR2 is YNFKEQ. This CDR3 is CASSQDRGGYTF. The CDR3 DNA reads TGTGCCAGCAGCCAAGATAGGGGTGGCTACACCTTC.

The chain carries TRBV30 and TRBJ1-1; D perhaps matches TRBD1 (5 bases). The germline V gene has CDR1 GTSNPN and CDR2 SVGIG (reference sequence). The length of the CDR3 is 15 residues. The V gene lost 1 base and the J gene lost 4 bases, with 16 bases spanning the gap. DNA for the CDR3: TGTGCCTGGAGTGGAGCAGGGTCTCTGGGCACTGAAGCTTTCTTT. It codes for CAWSGAGSLGTEAFF.

The CDR3, as DNA: TGTGCCAGCAGCCCTAGCGGGAGCTCCTACAATGAGCAGTTCTTC. Translation gives CASSPSGSSYNEQFF. The rearrangement links TRBV7-9 to TRBJ2-1, with 10 positions matching TRBD2. CDR1 is SEHNR, CDR2 FQNEAQ, per germline (reference sequence). The V gene end was trimmed by 5 bases and the J gene end by 0 bases; junction bases not matched to a gene: 1. The CDR3 has 15 amino acids.

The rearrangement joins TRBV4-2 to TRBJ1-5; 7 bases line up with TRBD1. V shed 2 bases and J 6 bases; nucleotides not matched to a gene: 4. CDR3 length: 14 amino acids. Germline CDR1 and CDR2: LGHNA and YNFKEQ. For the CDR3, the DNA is TGTGCCAGCAGCCAACCAGGGGGGGGTCAGCCCCAGCATTTT. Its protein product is CASSQPGGGQPQHF.

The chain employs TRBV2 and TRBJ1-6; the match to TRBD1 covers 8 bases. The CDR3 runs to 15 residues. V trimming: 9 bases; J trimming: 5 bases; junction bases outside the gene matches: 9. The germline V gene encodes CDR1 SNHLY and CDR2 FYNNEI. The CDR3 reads CARRVDRGNNSPLHF. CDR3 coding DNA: TGTGCCAGGAGAGTAGACAGGGGAAATAATTCACCCCTCCACTTT.

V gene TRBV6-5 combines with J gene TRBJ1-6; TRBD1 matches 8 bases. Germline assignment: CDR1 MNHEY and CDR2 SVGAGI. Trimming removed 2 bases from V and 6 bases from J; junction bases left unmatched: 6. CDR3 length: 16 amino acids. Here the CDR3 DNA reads TGTGCCAGCAGTTACACAGTACAGGGGGTTAATTCACCCCTCCACTTT. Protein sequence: CASSYTVQGVNSPLHF.

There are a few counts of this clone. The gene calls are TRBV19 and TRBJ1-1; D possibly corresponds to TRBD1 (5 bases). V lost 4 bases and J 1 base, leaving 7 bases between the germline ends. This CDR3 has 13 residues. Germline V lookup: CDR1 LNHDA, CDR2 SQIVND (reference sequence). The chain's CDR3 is CASSTGRNTEAFF. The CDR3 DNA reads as TGTGCCAGTAGTACGGGACGGAACACTGAAGCTTTCTTT.

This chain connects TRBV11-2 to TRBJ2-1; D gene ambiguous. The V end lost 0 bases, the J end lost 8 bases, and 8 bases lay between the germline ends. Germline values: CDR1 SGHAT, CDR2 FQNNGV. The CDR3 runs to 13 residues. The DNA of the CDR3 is TGTGCCAGCAGCTTAGATTTAAGGGATGAGCAGTTCTTC. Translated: CASSLDLRDEQFF.

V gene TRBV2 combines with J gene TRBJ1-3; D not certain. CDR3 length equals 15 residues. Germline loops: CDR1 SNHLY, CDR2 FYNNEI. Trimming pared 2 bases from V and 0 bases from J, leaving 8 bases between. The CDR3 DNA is TGTGCCAGCAGTGAAAGGGCAAGCTCTGGAAACACCATATATTTT. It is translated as CASSERASSGNTIYF.

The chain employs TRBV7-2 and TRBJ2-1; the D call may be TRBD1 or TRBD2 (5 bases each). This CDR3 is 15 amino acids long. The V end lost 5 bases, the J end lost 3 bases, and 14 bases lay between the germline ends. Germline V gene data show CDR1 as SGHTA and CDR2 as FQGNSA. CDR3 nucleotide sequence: TGTGCCAGCAGCGTAAACCGGGACCGCTACAATGAGCAGTTCTTC. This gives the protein CASSVNRDRYNEQFF.

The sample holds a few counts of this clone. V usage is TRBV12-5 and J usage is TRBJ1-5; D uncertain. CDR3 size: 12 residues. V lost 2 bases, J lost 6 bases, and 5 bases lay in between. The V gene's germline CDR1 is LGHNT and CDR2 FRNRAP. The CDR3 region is CASGLNSQPQHF. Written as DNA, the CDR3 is TGTGCTAGTGGTTTGAACTCTCAGCCCCAGCATTTT.

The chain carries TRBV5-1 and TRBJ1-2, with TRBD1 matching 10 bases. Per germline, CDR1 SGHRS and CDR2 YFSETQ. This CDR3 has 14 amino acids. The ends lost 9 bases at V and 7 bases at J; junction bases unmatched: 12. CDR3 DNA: TGCGCCACCCAATCCGGGACAGGGGTTGGTGGCTACACCTTC. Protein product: CATQSGTGVGGYTF.

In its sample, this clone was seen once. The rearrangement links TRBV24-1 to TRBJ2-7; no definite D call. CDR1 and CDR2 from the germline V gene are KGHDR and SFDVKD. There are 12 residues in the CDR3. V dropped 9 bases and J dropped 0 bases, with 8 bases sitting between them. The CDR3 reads CATEGSSYEQYF. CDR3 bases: TGTGCCACCGAAGGAAGCTCCTACGAGCAGTACTTC.